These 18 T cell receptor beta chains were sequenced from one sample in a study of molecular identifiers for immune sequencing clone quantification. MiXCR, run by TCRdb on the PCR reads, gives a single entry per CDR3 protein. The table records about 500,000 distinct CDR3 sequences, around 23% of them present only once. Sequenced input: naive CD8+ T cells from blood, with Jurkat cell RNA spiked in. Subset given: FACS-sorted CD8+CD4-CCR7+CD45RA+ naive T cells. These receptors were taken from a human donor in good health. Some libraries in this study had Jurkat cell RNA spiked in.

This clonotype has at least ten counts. As DNA, the CDR3 is TGTGCCAGCAGTCCCTCGAGGGGCGGCAATCAGCCCCAGCATTTT. It specifies CASSPSRGGNQPQHF. The chain uses TRBV7-9 and TRBJ1-5, with a tentative D call TRBD1 (5 bases). The CDR3 is 15 amino acids. In germline, CDR1 is SEHNR, CDR2 FQNEAQ (reference sequence). Trimming took off 6 bases at V and 2 bases at J, with 14 bases between the two ends. Variable domain in full (rest from reference TRBV7-9 and TRBJ1-5): DTGVSQNPRHKITKRGQNVTFRCDPISEHNRLYWYRQTLGQGPEFLTYFQNEAQLEKSRLLSDRFSAERPKGSFSTLEIQRTEQGDSAMYLCASSPSRGGNQPQHFGDGTRLSIL.

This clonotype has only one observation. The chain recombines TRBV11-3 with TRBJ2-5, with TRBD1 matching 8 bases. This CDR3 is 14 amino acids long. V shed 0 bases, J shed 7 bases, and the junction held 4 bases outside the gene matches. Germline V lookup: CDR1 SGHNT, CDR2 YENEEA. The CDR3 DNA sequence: TGTGCCAGCAGCTTAGAGGACGGACAGGGGACCCAGTACTTC. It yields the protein CASSLEDGQGTQYF.

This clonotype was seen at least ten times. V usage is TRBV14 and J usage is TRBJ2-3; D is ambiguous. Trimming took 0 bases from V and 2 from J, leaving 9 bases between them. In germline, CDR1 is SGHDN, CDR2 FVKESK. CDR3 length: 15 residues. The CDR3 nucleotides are TGTGCCAGCAGCCAAGATCGGGCCTACACAGATACGCAGTATTTT. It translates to CASSQDRAYTDTQYF.

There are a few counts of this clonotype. Here the CDR3 DNA reads TGTGCCTCTCGGGGACCCACTTTAAGGGAGCCCCAGCATTTT. Translation gives CASRGPTLREPQHF. The V and J genes are TRBV10-3 and TRBJ1-5; D possibly corresponds to TRBD1 (5 bases). The V gene's germline CDR1 is ENHRY and CDR2 SYGVKD. The CDR3 length is 14 residues. Deletions cut 11 bases from V and 8 bases from J, with 22 bases between.

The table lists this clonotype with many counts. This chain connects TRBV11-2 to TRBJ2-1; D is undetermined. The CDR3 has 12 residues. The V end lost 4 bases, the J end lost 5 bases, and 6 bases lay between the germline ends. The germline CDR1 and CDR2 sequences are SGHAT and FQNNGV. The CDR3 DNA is TGTGCCAGCAGCTCAATAAACAATGAGCAGTTCTTC. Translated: CASSSINNEQFF.

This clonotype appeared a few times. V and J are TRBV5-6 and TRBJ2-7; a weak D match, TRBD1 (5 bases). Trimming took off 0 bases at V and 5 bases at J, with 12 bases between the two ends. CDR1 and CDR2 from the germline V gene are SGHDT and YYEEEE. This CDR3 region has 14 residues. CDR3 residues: CASSLEGQGHEQYF. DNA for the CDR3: TGTGCCAGCAGCTTGGAGGGTCAGGGCCACGAGCAGTACTTC.

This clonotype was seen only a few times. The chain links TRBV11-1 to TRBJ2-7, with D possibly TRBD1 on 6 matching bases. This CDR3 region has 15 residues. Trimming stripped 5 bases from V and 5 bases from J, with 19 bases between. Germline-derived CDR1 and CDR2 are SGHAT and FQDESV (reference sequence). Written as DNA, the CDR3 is TGTGCCAGCAGCCCGAGCAGGGGTCTAGGGGACGAGCAGTACTTC. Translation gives CASSPSRGLGDEQYF.

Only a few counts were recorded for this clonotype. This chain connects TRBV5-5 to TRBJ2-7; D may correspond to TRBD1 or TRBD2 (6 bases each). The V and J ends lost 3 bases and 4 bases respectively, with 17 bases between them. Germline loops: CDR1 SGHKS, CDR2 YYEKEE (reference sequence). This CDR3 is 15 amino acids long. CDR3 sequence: CASSSPGANIYEQYF. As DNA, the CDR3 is TGTGCCAGCAGCTCTCCGGGGGCTAACATATACGAGCAGTACTTC. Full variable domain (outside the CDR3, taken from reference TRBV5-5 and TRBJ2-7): DAGVTQSPTHLIKTRGQQVTLRCSPISGHKSVSWYQQVLGQGPQFIFQYYEKEERGRGNFPDRFSARQFPNYSSELNVNALLLGDSALYLCASSSPGANIYEQYFGPGTRLTVT.

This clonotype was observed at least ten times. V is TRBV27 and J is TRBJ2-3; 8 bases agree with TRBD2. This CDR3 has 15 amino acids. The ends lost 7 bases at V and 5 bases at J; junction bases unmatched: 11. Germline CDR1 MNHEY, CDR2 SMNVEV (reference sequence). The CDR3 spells CASNRVTGGQDTQYF. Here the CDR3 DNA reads TGTGCCAGCAACCGTGTAACGGGGGGGCAAGATACGCAGTATTTT.

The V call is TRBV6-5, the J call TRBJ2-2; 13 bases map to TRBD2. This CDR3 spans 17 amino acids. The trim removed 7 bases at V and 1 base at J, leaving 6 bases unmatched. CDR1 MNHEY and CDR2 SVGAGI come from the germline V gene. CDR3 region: CASKAGLAGRNTGELFF. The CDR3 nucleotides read TGTGCCAGCAAGGCGGGACTAGCGGGACGGAACACCGGGGAGCTGTTTTTT.

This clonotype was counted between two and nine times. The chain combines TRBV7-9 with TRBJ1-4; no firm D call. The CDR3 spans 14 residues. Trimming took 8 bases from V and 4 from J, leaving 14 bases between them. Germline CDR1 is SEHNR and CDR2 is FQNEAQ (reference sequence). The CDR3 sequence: CASRPGWDNEKLFF. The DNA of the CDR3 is TGTGCCAGCCGTCCGGGCTGGGATAATGAAAAACTGTTTTTT.

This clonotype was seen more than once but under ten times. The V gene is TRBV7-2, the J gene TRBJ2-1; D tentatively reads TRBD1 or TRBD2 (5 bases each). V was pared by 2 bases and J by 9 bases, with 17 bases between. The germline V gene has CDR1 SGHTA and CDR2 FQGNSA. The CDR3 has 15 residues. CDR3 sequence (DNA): TGTGCCAGCAGCTTATCGTGGTTAACGGGGACTGAGCAGTTCTTC. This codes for CASSLSWLTGTEQFF.

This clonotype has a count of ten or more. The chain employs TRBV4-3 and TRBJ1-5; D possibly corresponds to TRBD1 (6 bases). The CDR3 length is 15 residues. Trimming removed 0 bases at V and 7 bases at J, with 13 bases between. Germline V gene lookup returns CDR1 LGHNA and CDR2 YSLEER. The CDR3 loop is CASSQDAGADQPQHF. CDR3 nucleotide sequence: TGCGCCAGCAGCCAAGACGCGGGGGCGGACCAGCCCCAGCATTTT.

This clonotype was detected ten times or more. CDR3: CASSEWGANQPQHF. The CDR3 DNA follows: TGTGCCAGCAGTGAATGGGGGGCGAATCAGCCCCAGCATTTT. This chain links TRBV2 with TRBJ1-5; TRBD1 might be the D (6 bases). Germline V gene sequence: CDR1 SNHLY, CDR2 FYNNEI. The CDR3 covers 14 residues. Trimming stripped 2 bases from V and 4 bases from J, with 9 bases between.

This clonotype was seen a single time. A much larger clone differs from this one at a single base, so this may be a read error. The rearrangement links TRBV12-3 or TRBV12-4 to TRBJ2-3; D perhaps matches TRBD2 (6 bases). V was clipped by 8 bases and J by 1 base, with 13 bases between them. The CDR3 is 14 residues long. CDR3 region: CASCPSGRTDTQYF. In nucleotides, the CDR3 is TGTGCCAGCTGTCCAAGCGGGCGCACAGATACGCAGTATTTT.

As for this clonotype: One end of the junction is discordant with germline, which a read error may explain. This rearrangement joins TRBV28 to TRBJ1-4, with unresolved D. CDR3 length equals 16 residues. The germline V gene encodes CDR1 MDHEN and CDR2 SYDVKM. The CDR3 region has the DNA TGTGACAGCAGTTCGCTCCTACTGTCACCCGGGGAAAAACTGTTTTTT. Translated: CDSSSLLLSPGEKLFF.

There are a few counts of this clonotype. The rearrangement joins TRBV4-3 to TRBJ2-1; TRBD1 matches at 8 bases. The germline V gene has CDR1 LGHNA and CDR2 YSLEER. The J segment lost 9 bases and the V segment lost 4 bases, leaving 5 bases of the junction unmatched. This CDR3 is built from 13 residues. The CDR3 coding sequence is TGCGCCAGCAGCCCCCGGACAGGGACTGAGCAGTTCTTC. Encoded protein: CASSPRTGTEQFF.

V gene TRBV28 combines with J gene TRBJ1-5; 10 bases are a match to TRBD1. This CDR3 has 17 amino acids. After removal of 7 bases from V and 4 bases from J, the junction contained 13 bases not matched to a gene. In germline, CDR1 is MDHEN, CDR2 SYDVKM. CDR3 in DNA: TGTGCCAGCAATATCTCCCCCGGGACAGGGGTGAATCAGCCCCAGCATTTT. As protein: CASNISPGTGVNQPQHF.